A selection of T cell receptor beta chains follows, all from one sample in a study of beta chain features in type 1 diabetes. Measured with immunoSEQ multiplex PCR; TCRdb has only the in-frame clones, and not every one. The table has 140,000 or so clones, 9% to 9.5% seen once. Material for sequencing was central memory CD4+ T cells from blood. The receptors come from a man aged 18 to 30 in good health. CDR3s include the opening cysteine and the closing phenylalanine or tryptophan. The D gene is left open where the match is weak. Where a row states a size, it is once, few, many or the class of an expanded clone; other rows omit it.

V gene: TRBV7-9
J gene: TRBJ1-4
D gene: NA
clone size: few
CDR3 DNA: TGTGCCAGCAGCTTGAGTTGGGGGCTTAGCGAAAAACTGTTTTTT
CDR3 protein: CASSLSWGLSEKLFF

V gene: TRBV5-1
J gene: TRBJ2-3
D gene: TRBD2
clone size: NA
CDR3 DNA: TGCGCCAGCAGCTTTAGCGGGGGTGGGGCAGATACGCAGTATTTT
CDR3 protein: CASSFSGGGADTQYF

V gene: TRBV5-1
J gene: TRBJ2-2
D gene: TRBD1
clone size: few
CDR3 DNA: TGCGCCAGCAGCTTGCTGACAGGGGAAACCGGGGAGCTGTTTTTT
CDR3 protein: CASSLLTGETGELFF

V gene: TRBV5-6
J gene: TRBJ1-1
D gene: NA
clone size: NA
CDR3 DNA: TGTGCCAGCAGCTTGAACATGAACACTGAAGCTTTCTTT
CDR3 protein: CASSLNMNTEAFF

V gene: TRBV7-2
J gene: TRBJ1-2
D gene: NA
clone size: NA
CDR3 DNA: TGTGCCAGCAGCCCATATGGTTTCCAACAGTCCTATGGCTACACCTTC
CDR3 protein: CASSPYGFQQSYGYTF

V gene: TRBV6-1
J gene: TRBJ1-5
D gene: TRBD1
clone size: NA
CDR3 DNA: TGTGCCAGCACTCCCCCCGGGACAGCAAATCAGCCCCAGCATTTT
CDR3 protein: CASTPPGTANQPQHF

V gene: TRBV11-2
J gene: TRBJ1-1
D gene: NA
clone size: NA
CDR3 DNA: TGTGCCAGCAGCTTAGGGAGATACACTGAAGCTTTCTTT
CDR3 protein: CASSLGRYTEAFF

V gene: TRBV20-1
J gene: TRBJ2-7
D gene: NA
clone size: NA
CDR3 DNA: TGCAGTGCGTCCGGGACCTACGAGCAGTACTTC
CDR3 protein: CSASGTYEQYF

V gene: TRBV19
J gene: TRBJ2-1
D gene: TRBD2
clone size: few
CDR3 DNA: TGTGCCAGTAGTGGGGCGGGGGGCAATGAGCAGTTCTTC
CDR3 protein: CASSGAGGNEQFF

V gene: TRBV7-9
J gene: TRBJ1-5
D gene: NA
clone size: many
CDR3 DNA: TGTGCCAGCAGCCATGGCGGGGGAAATCAGCCCCAGCATTTT
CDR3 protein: CASSHGGGNQPQHF

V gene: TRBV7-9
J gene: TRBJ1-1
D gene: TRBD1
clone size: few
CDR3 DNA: TGTGCCAGCAGCTACGGACAGGGTAGCACTGAAGCTTTCTTT
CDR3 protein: CASSYGQGSTEAFF

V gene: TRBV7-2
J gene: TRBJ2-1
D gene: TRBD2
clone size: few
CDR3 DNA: TGTGCCAGCAGCCCCCGAGCGGGGGGGCTCGGAAACAATGAGCAGTTCTTC
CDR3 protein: CASSPRAGGLGNNEQFF

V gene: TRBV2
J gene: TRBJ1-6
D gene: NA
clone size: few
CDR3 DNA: TGTGCCAGTGGGGGGGGGCGGCCTTCACCCCTCCACTTT
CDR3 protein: CASGGGRPSPLHF

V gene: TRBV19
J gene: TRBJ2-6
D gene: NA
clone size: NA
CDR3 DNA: TGTGCCAGTAGTATGAGTTTAAGGTCAGGCCTTGGCAACGTCCTGACTTTC
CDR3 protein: CASSMSLRSGLGNVLTF

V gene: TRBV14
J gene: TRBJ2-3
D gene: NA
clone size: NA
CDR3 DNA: TGTGCCAGCAGCCAAGATCCGGGGGCAGATACGCAGTATTTT
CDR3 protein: CASSQDPGADTQYF

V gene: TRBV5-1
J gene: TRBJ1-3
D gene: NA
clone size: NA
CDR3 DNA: TGCGCCAGCAGCTTCGGGGGGGATGGAAACACCATATATTTT
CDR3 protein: CASSFGGDGNTIYF

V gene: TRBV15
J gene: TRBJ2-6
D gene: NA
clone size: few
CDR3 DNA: TGTGCCACCAGCAGAGTGACACAGAGTAGGTCCTCTGGGGCCAACGTCCTGACTTTC
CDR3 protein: CATSRVTQSRSSGANVLTF

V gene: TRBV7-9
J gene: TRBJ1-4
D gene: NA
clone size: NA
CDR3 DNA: TGTGCCAGCAGCTTATCGGCGGGTAATGAAAAACTGTTTTTT
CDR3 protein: CASSLSAGNEKLFF

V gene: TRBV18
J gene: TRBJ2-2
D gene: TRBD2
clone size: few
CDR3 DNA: TGTGCCAGCTCACCGTTAGCGGGGGGCGTCACCGGGGAGCTGTTTTTT
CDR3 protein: CASSPLAGGVTGELFF

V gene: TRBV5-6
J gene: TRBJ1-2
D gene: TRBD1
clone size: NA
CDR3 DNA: TGTGCCAGCAGCCGGGACAGTGTCTATGGCTACACCTTC
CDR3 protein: CASSRDSVYGYTF

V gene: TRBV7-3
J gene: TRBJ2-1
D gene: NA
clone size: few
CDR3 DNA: TGTGCCAGCAGCTTAAATGGACTGACCAATGAGCAGTTCTTC
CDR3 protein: CASSLNGLTNEQFF

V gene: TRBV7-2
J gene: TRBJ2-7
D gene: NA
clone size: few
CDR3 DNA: TGTGCCAGCAGCTTAGGGCGACAGAGCTACGAGCAGTACTTC
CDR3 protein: CASSLGRQSYEQYF